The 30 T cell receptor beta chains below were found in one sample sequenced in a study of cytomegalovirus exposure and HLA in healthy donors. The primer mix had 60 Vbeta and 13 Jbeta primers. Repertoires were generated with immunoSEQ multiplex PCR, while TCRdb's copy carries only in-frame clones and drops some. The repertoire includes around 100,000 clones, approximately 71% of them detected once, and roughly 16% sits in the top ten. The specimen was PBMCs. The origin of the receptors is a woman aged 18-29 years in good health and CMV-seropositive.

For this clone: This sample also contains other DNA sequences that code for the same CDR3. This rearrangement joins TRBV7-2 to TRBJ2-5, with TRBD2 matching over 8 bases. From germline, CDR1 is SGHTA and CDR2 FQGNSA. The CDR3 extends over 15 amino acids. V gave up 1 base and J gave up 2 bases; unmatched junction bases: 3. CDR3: CASSLEAGGQETQYF. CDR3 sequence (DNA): TGTGCCAGCAGCTTAGAGGCGGGGGGTCAAGAGACCCAGTACTTC.

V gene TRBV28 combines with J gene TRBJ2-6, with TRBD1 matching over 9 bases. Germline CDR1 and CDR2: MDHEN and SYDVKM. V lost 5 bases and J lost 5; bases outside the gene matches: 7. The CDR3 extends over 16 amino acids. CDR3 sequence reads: CASSEQGANRANVLTF. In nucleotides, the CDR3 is TGTGCCAGCAGTGAACAGGGGGCCAATAGGGCCAACGTCCTGACTTTC.

CDR3: CASLGQGIDYEQYF. CDR3 in DNA: TGTGCCAGCTTAGGACAGGGGATTGACTACGAGCAGTACTTC. The gene calls are TRBV6-4 and TRBJ2-7; 9 positions match TRBD1. This CDR3 is built from 14 residues. Trimming at V came to 8 bases and at J to 3 bases, leaving 8 bases not matched to a gene. CDR1 MRHNA and CDR2 SNTAGT come from the germline V gene.

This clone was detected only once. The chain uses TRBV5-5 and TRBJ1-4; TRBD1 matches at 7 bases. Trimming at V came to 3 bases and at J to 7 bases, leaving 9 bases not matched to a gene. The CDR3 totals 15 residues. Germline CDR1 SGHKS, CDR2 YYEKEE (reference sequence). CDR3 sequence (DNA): TGTGCCAGCAGCTCCCCGACAGGGATAAGTGAAAAACTGTTTTTT. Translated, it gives CASSSPTGISEKLFF.

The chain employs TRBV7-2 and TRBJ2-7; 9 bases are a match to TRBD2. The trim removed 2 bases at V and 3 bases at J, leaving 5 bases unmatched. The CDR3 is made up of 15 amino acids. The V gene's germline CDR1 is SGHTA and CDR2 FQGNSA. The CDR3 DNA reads TGTGCCAGCAGCTTAAATGGGCGGGGGGGCTACGAGCAGTACTTC. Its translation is CASSLNGRGGYEQYF. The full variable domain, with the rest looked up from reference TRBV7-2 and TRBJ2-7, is GAGVSQSPSNKVTEKGKDVELRCDPISGHTALYWYRQSLGQGLEFLIYFQGNSAPDKSGLPSDRFSAERTGGSVSTLTIQRTQQEDSAVYLCASSLNGRGGYEQYFGPGTRLTVT.

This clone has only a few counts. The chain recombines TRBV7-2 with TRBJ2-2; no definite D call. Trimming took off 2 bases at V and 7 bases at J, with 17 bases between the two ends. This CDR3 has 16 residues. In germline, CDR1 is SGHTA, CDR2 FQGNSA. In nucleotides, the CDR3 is TGTGCCAGCAGCTTATCTACATTCCCTTCGGGCGGGGAGCTGTTTTTT. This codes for CASSLSTFPSGGELFF.

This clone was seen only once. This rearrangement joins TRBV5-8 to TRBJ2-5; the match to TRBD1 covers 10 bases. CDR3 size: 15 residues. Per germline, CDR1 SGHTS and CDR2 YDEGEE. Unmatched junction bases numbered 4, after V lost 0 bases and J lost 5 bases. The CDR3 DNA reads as TGTGCCAGCAGCTTGGCGACAGGGGGCGGGGAGACCCAGTACTTC. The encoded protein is CASSLATGGGETQYF. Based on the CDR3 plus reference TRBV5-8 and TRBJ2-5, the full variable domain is EAGVTQSPTHLIKTRGQQATLRCSPISGHTSVYWYQQALGLGLQFLLWYDEGEERNRGNFPPRFSGRQFPNYSSELNVNALELEDSALYLCASSLATGGGETQYFGPGTRLLVL.

CDR3: CASSLDRGDEKLFF. The CDR3 DNA reads as TGTGCCAGCAGCTTAGACAGGGGAGATGAAAAACTGTTTTTT. V and J are TRBV7-2 and TRBJ1-4; 7 bases align to TRBD1. CDR3 length: 14 amino acids. The junction had 2 bases not matched to a gene; V was cut back by 1 base and J by 6 bases. Germline CDR1 is SGHTA and CDR2 is FQGNSA.

CDR3 amino acids: CASSLLRVGGPSYNEQFF. The CDR3 DNA sequence: TGTGCCAGCAGCTTATTGCGGGTGGGAGGGCCAAGTTACAATGAGCAGTTCTTC. The J gene is TRBJ2-1, the V gene TRBV11-1, with 7 bases aligning to TRBD2. Looked up from germline, CDR1 is SGHAT and CDR2 is FQDESV (reference sequence). The CDR3 contains 18 residues. V gave up 2 bases and J gave up 4 bases; unmatched junction bases: 14.

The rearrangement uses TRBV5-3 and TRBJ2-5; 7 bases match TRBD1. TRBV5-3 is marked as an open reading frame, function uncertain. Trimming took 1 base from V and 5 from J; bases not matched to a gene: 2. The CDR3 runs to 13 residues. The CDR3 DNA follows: TGTGCCAGAAGCTTGACCAGGGGGGAGACCCAGTACTTC. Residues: CARSLTRGETQYF.

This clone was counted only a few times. CDR3 sequence: CASSSNPMTSGYEQYF. For the CDR3, the DNA is TGTGCCAGCAGCTCGAATCCTATGACTAGCGGATACGAGCAGTACTTC. This chain links TRBV5-6 with TRBJ2-7, with 9 nucleotides matching TRBD2. Germline CDR1 reads SGHDT; CDR2 reads YYEEEE. The ends lost 3 bases at V and 4 bases at J; junction bases unmatched: 11. The CDR3 sequence is 16 residues long. The full variable domain, rest sourced from reference TRBV5-6 and TRBJ2-7, is DAGVTQSPTHLIKTRGQQVTLRCSPKSGHDTVSWYQQALGQGPQFIFQYYEEEERQRGNFPDRFSGHQFPNYSSELNVNALLLGDSALYLCASSSNPMTSGYEQYFGPGTRLTVT.

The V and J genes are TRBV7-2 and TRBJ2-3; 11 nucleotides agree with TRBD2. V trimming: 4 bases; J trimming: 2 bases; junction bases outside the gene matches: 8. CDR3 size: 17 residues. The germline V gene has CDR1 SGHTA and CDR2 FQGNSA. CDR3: CASSSVASGRITDTQYF. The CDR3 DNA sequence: TGTGCCAGCAGCTCAGTGGCTAGCGGGAGGATCACAGATACGCAGTATTTT.

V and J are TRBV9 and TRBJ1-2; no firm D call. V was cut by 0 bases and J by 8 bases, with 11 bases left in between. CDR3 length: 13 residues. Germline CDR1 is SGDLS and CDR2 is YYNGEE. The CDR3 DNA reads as TGTGCCAGCAGCGTAGTTGAGGGAGGAGGCTACACCTTC. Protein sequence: CASSVVEGGGYTF.

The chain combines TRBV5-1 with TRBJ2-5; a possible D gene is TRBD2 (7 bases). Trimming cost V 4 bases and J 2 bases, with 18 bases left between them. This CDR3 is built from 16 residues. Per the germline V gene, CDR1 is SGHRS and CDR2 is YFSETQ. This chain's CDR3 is CASSLIGGGGQETQYF. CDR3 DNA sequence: TGCGCCAGCAGCCTAATAGGGGGAGGGGGACAAGAGACCCAGTACTTC.

The CDR3 DNA sequence: TGTGCCAGCAGTTTACGCAGGGGATCCTATAATTCACCCCTCCACTTT. Translated: CASSLRRGSYNSPLHF. The chain recombines TRBV28 with TRBJ1-6; a weak D match, TRBD1 (6 bases). The CDR3 loop spans 16 amino acids. Trimming removed 2 bases from V and 1 base from J, with 9 bases in between. CDR1 is MDHEN, CDR2 SYDVKM, per germline.

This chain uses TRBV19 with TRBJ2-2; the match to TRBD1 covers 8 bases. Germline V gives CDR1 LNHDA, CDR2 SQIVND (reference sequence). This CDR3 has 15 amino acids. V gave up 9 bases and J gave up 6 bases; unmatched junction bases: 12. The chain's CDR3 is CASRSPTGVSGELFF. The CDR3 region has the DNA TGTGCCAGCAGATCGCCGACAGGGGTATCCGGGGAGCTGTTTTTT.

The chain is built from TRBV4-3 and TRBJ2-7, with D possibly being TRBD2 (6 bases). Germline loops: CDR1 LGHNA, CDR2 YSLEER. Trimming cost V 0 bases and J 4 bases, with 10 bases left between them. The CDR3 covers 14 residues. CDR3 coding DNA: TGCGCCAGCAGCCAAGAAGGGACTTTTTACGAGCAGTACTTC. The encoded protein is CASSQEGTFYEQYF.

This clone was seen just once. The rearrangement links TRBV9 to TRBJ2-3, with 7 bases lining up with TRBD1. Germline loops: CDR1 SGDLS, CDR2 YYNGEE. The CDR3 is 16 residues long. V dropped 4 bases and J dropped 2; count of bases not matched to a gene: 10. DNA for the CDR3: TGTGCCAGCAGCTTGCGACAGGGCAGAATCACAGATACGCAGTATTTT. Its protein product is CASSLRQGRITDTQYF.

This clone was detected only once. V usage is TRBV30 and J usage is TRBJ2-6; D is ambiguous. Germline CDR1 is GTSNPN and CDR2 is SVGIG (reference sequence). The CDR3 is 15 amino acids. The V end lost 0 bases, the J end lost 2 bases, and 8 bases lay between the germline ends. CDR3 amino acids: CAWSVLSPGANVLTF. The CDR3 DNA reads TGTGCCTGGAGTGTACTTTCCCCTGGGGCCAACGTCCTGACTTTC.

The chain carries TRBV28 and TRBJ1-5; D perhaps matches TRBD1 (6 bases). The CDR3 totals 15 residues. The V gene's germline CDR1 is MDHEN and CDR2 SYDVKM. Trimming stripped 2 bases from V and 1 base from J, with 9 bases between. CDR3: CASSLEDRSNQPQHF. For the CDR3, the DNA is TGTGCCAGCAGTTTAGAGGACAGAAGCAATCAGCCCCAGCATTTT. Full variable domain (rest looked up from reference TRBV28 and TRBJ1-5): DVKVTQSSRYLVKRTGEKVFLECVQDMDHENMFWYRQDPGLGLRLIYFSYDVKMKEKGDIPEGYSVSREKKERFSLILESASTNQTSMYLCASSLEDRSNQPQHFGDGTRLSIL.

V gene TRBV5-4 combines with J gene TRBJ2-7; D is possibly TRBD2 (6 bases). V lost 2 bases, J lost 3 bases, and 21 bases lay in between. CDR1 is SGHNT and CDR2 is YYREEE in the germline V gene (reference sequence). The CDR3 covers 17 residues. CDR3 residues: CASSLRLVPVGGYEQYF. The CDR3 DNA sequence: TGTGCCAGCAGCTTAAGGCTAGTACCGGTGGGGGGCTACGAGCAGTACTTC.

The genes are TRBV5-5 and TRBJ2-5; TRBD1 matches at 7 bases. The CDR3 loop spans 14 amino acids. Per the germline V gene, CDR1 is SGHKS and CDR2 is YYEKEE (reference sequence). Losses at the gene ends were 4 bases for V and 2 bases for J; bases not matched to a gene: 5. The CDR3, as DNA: TGTGCCAGCAGCCCCGGGACAGATCAAGAGACCCAGTACTTC. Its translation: CASSPGTDQETQYF. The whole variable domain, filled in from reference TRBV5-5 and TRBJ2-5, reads DAGVTQSPTHLIKTRGQQVTLRCSPISGHKSVSWYQQVLGQGPQFIFQYYEKEERGRGNFPDRFSARQFPNYSSELNVNALLLGDSALYLCASSPGTDQETQYFGPGTRLLVL.

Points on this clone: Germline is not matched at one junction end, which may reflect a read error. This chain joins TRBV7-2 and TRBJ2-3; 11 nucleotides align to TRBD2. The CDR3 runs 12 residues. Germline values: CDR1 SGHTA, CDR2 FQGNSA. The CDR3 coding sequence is TGTGCCAGCAGCCTAGCGGGAGGTGCGCAGTATTTT. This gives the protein CASSLAGGAQYF.

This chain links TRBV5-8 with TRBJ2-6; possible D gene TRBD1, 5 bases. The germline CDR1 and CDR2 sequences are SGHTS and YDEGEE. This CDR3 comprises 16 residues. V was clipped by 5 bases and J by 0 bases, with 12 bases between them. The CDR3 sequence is CASSPTGYSGANVLTF. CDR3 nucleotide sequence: TGTGCCAGCAGTCCAACAGGTTACTCTGGGGCCAACGTCCTGACTTTC.

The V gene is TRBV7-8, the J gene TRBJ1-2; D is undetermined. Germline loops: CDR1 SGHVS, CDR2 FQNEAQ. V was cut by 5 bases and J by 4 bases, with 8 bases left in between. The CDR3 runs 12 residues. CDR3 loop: CASSDGIYGYTF. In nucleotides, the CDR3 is TGTGCCAGCAGCGACGGGATCTATGGCTACACCTTC.

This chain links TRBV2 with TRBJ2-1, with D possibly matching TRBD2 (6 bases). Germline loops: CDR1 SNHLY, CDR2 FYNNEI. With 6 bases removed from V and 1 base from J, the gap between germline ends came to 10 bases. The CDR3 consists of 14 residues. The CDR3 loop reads CASRGAGSYNEQFF. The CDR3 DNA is TGTGCCAGCAGAGGAGCGGGTTCCTACAATGAGCAGTTCTTC.

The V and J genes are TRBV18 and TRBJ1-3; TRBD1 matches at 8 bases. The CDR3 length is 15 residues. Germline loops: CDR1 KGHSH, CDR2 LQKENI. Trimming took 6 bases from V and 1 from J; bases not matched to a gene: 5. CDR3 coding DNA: TGTGCCAGCTCGGGACAGGATCATTCTGGAAACACCATATATTTT. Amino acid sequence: CASSGQDHSGNTIYF.

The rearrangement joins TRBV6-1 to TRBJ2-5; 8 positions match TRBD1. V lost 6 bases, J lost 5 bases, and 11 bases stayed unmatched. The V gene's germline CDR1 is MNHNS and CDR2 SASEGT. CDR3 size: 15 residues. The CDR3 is CASSDRGGRSETQYF. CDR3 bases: TGTGCCAGCAGCGACAGGGGAGGCCGATCTGAGACCCAGTACTTC.

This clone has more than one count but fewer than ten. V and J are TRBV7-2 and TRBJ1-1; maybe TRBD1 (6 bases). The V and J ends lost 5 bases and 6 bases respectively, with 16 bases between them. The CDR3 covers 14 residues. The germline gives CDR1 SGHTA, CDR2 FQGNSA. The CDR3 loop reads CASSPGAHPPEAFF. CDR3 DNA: TGTGCCAGCAGCCCAGGGGCTCACCCCCCTGAAGCTTTCTTT.

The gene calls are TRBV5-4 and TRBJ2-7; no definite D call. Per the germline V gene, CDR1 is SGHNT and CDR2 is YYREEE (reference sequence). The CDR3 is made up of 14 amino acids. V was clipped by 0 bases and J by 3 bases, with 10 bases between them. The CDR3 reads CASSLAGSLYEQYF. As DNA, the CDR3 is TGTGCCAGCAGCTTGGCCGGGTCCCTCTACGAGCAGTACTTC.